A single TCR beta chain is shown here with its context. This sample was included in a study of blood T cell repertoires in COVID-19. Using immunoSEQ multiplex PCR, the repertoire was profiled, and TCRdb retains in-frame clones only, with some absent. The profile covers a few hundred thousand clones, with approximately 93% appearing a single time and 0.8% to 0.9% taken by the ten largest. This CDR3 region has 17 residues. The germline V gene encodes CDR1 KGHSH and CDR2 LQKENI. With 1 base clipped from V and 2 bases from J, the junction kept 9 bases outside the gene matches. V and J are TRBV18 and TRBJ2-7; TRBD2 agrees at 9 bases. The sample comprised PBMCs or T cells enriched from blood (not recorded which). This sequence originates from a woman aged 40-49 years who had been exposed to COVID-19. This chain's CDR3 is CASSPRASGAIAYEQYF. CDR3 bases: TGTGCCAGCTCACCACGGGCTAGCGGGGCAATAGCCTACGAGCAGTACTTC.